The TCR beta chain under discussion was sequenced for a study of T cell repertoires in aging, cancer and after chemotherapy. Whole-study context: Healthy donor repertoires were recorded over several months to years and showed clear clonal overlap.

Amplification of TCR beta used genomic DNA extracted from peripheral blood. The CDR3 loop spans 14 amino acids. J lost 6 bases, V lost 6 bases, and 3 bases had no gene match. CDR1 and CDR2 (germline): MNHEY, SVGAGI. This clonotype rates as medium-sized (0.01 to 0.1%). Rearranged V-D-J TRB sequences were amplified with a mixed TRB-A/B primer pool. TCRdb reanalysed the multiplex PCR reads using MiXCR and keeps one entry per CDR3 protein. This sample yields 2,500 to 3,500 distinct CDR3 sequences, of which 30% are seen a single time; about an eighth belongs to the top ten. The rearrangement joins TRBV6-5 to TRBJ1-6; 9 bases are shared with TRBD1. Sequenced input: blood. This TCR was recovered from a human donor in good health. The CDR3 DNA reads TGTGCCAGCAGAAAACAGGGGGCTAATTCACCCCTCCACTTT. It yields the protein CASRKQGANSPLHF.